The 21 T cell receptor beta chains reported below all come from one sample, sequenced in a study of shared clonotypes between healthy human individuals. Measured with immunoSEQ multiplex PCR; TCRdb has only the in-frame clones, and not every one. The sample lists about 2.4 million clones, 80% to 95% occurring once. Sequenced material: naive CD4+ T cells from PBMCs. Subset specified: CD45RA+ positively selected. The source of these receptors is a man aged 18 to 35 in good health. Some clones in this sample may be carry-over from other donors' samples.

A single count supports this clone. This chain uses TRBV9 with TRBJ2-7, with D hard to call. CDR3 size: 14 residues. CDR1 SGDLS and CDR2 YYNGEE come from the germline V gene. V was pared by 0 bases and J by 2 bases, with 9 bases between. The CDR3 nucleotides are TGTGCCAGCAGCGTAGACGCGGTCACCTACGAGCAGTACTTC. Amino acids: CASSVDAVTYEQYF.

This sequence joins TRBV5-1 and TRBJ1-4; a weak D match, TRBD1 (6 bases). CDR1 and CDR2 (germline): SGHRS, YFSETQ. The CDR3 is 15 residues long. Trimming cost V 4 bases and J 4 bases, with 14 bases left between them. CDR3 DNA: TGCGCCAGCAGCCCGAGGGGGGTCCTTAATGAAAAACTGTTTTTT. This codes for CASSPRGVLNEKLFF.

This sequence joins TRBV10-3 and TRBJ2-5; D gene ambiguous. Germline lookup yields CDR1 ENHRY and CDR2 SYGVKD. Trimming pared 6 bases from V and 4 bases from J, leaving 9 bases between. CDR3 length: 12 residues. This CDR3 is CAISSGGETQYF. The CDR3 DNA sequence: TGTGCCATCAGCTCCGGTGGAGAGACCCAGTACTTC.

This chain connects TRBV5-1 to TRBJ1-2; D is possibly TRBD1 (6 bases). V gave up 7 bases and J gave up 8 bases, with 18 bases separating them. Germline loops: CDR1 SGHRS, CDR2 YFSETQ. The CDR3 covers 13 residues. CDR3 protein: CASGLSGADGYTF. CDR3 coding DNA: TGCGCCAGCGGGTTGTCAGGGGCGGACGGCTACACCTTC.

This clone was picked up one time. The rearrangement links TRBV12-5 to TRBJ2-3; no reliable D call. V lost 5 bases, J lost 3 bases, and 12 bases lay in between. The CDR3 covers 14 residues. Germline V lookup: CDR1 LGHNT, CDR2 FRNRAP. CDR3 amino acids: CASGPRNNTDTQYF. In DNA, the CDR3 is TGTGCTAGTGGTCCAAGGAACAATACAGATACGCAGTATTTT. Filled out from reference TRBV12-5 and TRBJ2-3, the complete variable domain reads DARVTQTPRHKVTEMGQEVTMRCQPILGHNTVFWYRQTMMQGLELLAYFRNRAPLDDSGMPKDRFSAEMPDATLATLKIQPSEPRDSAVYFCASGPRNNTDTQYFGPGTRLTVL.

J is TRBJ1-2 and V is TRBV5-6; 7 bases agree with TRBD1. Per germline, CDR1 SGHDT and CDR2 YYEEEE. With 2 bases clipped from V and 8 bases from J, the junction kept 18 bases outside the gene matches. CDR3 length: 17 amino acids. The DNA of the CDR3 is TGTGCCAGCAGCTTTCAGGCCCGACTCGACAGGGTGTGGGGCTACACCTTC. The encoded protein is CASSFQARLDRVWGYTF.

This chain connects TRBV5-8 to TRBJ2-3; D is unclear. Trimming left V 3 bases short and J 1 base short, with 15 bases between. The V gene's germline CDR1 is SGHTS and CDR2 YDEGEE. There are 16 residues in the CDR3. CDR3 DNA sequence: TGTGCCAGCAGCTCGGTCCGTACGTCAGGCACAGATACGCAGTATTTT. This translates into CASSSVRTSGTDTQYF.

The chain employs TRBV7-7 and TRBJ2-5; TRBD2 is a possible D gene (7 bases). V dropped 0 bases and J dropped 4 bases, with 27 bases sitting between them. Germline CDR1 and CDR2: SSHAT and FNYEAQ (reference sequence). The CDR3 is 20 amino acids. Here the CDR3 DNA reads TGTGCCAGCAGCTTAGCCGGGCGGAATTGTGACGGGGAGGGGGGAGAGACCCAGTACTTC. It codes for CASSLAGRNCDGEGGETQYF.

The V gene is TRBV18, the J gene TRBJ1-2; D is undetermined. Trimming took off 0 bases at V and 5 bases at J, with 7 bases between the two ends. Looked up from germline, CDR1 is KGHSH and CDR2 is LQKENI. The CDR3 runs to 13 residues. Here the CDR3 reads CASSPPRRYGYTF. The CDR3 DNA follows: TGTGCCAGCTCACCACCGAGGCGGTATGGCTACACCTTC. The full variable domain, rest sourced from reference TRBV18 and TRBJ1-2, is NAGVMQNPRHLVRRRGQEARLRCSPMKGHSHVYWYRQLPEEGLKFMVYLQKENIIDESGMPKERFSAEFPKEGPSILRIQQVVRGDSAAYFCASSPPRRYGYTFGSGTRLTVV.

The CDR3 reads CASSQVWSAPDTQYF. The CDR3 DNA sequence: TGCGCCAGCAGCCAAGTGTGGTCAGCGCCAGATACGCAGTATTTT. The chain recombines TRBV4-3 with TRBJ2-3; no definite D call. The CDR3 runs to 15 residues. Trimming removed 1 base from V and 4 bases from J, with 12 bases in between. CDR1 is LGHNA, CDR2 YSLEER, per germline.

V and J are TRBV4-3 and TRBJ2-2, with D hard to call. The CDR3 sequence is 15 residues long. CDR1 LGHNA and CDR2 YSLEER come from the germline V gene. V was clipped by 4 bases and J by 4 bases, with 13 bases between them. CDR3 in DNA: TGCGCCAGCAGCCCCGGGTTCATGGGCACCGGGGAGCTGTTTTTT. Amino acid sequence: CASSPGFMGTGELFF.

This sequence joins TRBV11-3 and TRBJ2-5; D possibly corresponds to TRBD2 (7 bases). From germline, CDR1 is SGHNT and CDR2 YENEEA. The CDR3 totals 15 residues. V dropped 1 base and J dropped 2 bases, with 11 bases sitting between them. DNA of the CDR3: TGTGCCAGCAGCTTAGGCGGGGGCAGACAAGAGACCCAGTACTTC. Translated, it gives CASSLGGGRQETQYF.

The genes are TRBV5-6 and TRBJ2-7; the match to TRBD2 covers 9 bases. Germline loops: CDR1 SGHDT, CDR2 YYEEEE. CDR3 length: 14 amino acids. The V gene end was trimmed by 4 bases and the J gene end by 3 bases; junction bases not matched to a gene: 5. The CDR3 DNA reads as TGTGCCAGCAGCAGGACTAGCGCCCGCTACGAGCAGTACTTC. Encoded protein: CASSRTSARYEQYF.

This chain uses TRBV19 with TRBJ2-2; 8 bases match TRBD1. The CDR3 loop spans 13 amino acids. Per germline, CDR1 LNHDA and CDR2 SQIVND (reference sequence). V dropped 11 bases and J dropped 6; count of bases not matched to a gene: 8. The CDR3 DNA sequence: TGTGCCGGATTATACAGGGGGTCCGGGGAGCTGTTTTTT. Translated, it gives CAGLYRGSGELFF.

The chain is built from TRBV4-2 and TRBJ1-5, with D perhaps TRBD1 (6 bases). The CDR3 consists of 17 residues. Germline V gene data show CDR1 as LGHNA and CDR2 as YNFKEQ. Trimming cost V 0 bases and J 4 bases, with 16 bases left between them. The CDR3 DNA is TGTGCCAGCAGCCAAGATGTCGCAGGGGCCCTAAATCAGCCCCAGCATTTT. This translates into CASSQDVAGALNQPQHF.

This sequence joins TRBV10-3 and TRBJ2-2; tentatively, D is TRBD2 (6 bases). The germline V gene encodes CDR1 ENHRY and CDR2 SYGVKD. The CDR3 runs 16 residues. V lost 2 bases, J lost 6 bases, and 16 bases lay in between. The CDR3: CAISEIHAGSPGELFF. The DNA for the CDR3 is TGTGCCATCAGTGAGATTCATGCCGGGAGTCCCGGGGAGCTGTTTTTT.

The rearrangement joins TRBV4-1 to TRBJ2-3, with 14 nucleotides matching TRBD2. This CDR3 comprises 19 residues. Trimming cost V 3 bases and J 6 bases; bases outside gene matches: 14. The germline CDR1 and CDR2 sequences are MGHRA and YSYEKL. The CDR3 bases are TGCGCCAGCAGCCACCAATTGTCGGGACTAGCGGGAGCAGTTGATACGCAGTATTTT. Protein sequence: CASSHQLSGLAGAVDTQYF.

CDR3 region: CAREGIFPTEFF. The CDR3 DNA follows: TGTGCCAGGGAAGGGATTTTCCCGACGGAGTTCTTC. The genes are TRBV28 and TRBJ2-1; D unresolved. Germline CDR1 reads MDHEN; CDR2 reads SYDVKM. Trimming took 9 bases from V and 14 from J, leaving 20 bases between them. The CDR3 totals 12 residues.

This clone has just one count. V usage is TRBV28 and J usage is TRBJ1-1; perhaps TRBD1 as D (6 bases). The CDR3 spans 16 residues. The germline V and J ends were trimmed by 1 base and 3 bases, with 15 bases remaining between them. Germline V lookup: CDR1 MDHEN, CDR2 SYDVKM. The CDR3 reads CASSLLDRLRHTEAFF. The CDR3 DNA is TGTGCCAGCAGTTTATTGGACAGACTACGTCACACTGAAGCTTTCTTT. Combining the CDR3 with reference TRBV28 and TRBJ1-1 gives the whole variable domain DVKVTQSSRYLVKRTGEKVFLECVQDMDHENMFWYRQDPGLGLRLIYFSYDVKMKEKGDIPEGYSVSREKKERFSLILESASTNQTSMYLCASSLLDRLRHTEAFFGQGTRLTVV.

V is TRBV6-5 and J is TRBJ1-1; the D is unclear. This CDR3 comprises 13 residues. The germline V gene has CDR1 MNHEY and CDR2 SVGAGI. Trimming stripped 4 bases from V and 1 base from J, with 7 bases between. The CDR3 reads CASSFEGNTEAFF. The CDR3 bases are TGTGCCAGCAGTTTCGAGGGGAACACTGAAGCTTTCTTT.

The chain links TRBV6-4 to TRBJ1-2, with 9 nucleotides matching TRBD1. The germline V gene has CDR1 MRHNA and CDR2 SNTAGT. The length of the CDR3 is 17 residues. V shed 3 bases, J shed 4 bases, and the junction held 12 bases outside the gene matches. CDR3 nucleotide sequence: TGTGCCAGCAGTGATAGGGACAGGGTTAAGGCTGGCTATGGCTACACCTTC. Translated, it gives CASSDRDRVKAGYGYTF.